The 19 T cell receptor beta chains below all came from one sample that was sequenced in a study of blood T cell repertoires in COVID-19. Sequencing used immunoSEQ multiplex PCR; TCRdb keeps in-frame clones, though not all of them. This table holds 400,000 or so clones, about nine tenths found once. Sequencing was done on a sample of PBMCs or T cells enriched from blood (not recorded which). The source of these receptors is a man younger than 35 who had recovered from COVID-19.

This chain links TRBV7-8 with TRBJ1-2; D is undetermined. Per germline, CDR1 SGHVS and CDR2 FQNEAQ. V gave up 5 bases and J gave up 6 bases, with 16 bases separating them. The CDR3 is 14 amino acids. The CDR3 region has the DNA TGTGCCAGCAGCCCTCAGTCCTTGTTCCATGGCTACACCTTC. It codes for CASSPQSLFHGYTF. The entire variable domain, with the rest obtained from reference TRBV7-8 and TRBJ1-2, is as follows: GAGVSQSPRYKVAKRGQDVALRCDPISGHVSLFWYQQALGQGPEFLTYFQNEAQLDKSGLPSDRFFAERPEGSVSTLKIQRTQQEDSAVYLCASSPQSLFHGYTFGSGTRLTVV.

The J gene is TRBJ1-3, the V gene TRBV28; 7 nucleotides match TRBD1. The CDR3 length is 15 residues. The germline gives CDR1 MDHEN, CDR2 SYDVKM. Trimming at V came to 6 bases and at J to 2 bases, leaving 7 bases not matched to a gene. For the CDR3, the DNA is TGTGCCAGCAGCACCCGAACAGGGGCTGGAAACACCATATATTTT. Its translation is CASSTRTGAGNTIYF.

The V gene is TRBV15, the J gene TRBJ1-2; D may be TRBD1 (5 bases). The CDR3 has 15 residues. Germline values: CDR1 LNHNV, CDR2 YYDKDF (reference sequence). V was pared by 5 bases and J by 3 bases, with 16 bases between. The CDR3 coding sequence is TGTGCCACCAGCGCCCTCATAGAAGGGGACTATGGCTACACCTTC. This gives the protein CATSALIEGDYGYTF.

This clone was counted many times. The genes are TRBV2 and TRBJ2-7; 8 bases fit TRBD2. V dropped 8 bases and J dropped 1; count of bases not matched to a gene: 10. Germline assignment: CDR1 SNHLY and CDR2 FYNNEI. CDR3 size: 15 residues. CDR3 residues: CASRYSGMASYEQYF. The CDR3 bases are TGTGCCAGCCGATATAGCGGGATGGCGTCCTACGAGCAGTACTTC.

This clone was detected a few times. This chain joins TRBV11-2 and TRBJ2-1; D is possibly TRBD2 (6 bases). Per the germline V gene, CDR1 is SGHAT and CDR2 is FQNNGV. The V and J ends lost 5 bases and 7 bases respectively, with 24 bases between them. CDR3 length equals 17 residues. Here the CDR3 DNA reads TGTGCCAGCAGCCCCCGGGGTAGCGGCCTAACGAGGAATGAGCAGTTCTTC. Its translation is CASSPRGSGLTRNEQFF. The full variable domain, rest sourced from reference TRBV11-2 and TRBJ2-1, is EAGVAQSPRYKIIEKRQSVAFWCNPISGHATLYWYQQILGQGPKLLIQFQNNGVVDDSQLPKDRFSAERLKGVDSTLKIQPAKLEDSAVYLCASSPRGSGLTRNEQFFGPGTRLTVL.

This clone came up once. The chain employs TRBV19 and TRBJ1-5, with TRBD1 as a possible D gene (6 bases). V was pared by 5 bases and J by 6 bases, with 14 bases between. This CDR3 spans 14 amino acids. Germline values: CDR1 LNHDA, CDR2 SQIVND (reference sequence). The CDR3 nucleotides are TGTGCCAGTAGTTCTCAGGGGAAGGTTCAGCCCCAGCATTTT. It translates to CASSSQGKVQPQHF.

Only one count was recorded for this clone. CDR3 amino acids: CASSQEGDRGRGEQYF. The CDR3 DNA sequence: TGCGCCAGCAGCCAAGAGGGGGACAGGGGGCGAGGGGAGCAGTACTTC. The chain recombines TRBV4-1 with TRBJ2-7; 12 positions agree with TRBD1. V was pared by 0 bases and J by 7 bases, with 7 bases of the junction left unmatched. CDR3 length: 16 amino acids. Germline V gene sequence: CDR1 MGHRA, CDR2 YSYEKL.

The V call is TRBV28, the J call TRBJ1-6, with D tentatively TRBD1 (5 bases). CDR1 and CDR2 (germline): MDHEN, SYDVKM. V was trimmed by 0 bases and J by 11 bases, leaving 17 bases between them. There are 16 residues in the CDR3. CDR3 sequence: CASSLWAGGNLAPLHF. The CDR3 nucleotides read TGTGCCAGCAGTTTATGGGCCGGGGGTAATCTCGCACCCCTCCACTTT.

For this clone: The junction shows a germline mismatch at one end, possibly a read error. This chain uses TRBV6-1 with TRBJ2-1; the D is unclear. This CDR3 is 14 amino acids long. Germline assignment: CDR1 MNHNS and CDR2 SASEGT. The CDR3, as DNA: TGTGCCAGCAGCGAAGGTAGCCGCCGCTTTGAGCAGTTCTTC. This encodes CASSEGSRRFEQFF.

The chain has TRBV27 and TRBJ2-1; 10 bases line up with TRBD2. Trimming at V came to 7 bases and at J to 2 bases, leaving 8 bases not matched to a gene. Germline V CDR1 and CDR2: MNHEY, SMNVEV (reference sequence). This CDR3 contains 16 residues. In DNA, the CDR3 is TGTGCCAGCAAAACTATAGCGGGAGGCCCCTACAATGAGCAGTTCTTC. This translates into CASKTIAGGPYNEQFF.

The V call is TRBV19, the J call TRBJ2-7; TRBD2 is a possible D gene (6 bases). Germline loops: CDR1 LNHDA, CDR2 SQIVND (reference sequence). Trimming left V 5 bases short and J 0 bases short, with 8 bases between. The CDR3 consists of 13 residues. CDR3 in amino acids: CASSALASYEQYF. The DNA for the CDR3 is TGTGCCAGTAGTGCACTAGCCTCCTACGAGCAGTACTTC.

The V gene is TRBV19, the J gene TRBJ2-7, with D possibly matching TRBD1 (6 bases). Trimming left V 5 bases short and J 3 bases short, with 14 bases between. Germline values: CDR1 LNHDA, CDR2 SQIVND (reference sequence). This CDR3 is built from 14 residues. In nucleotides, the CDR3 is TGTGCCAGTAGTGAACAGGGAGAGGGCTACGAGCAGTACTTC. Its protein product is CASSEQGEGYEQYF.

The V gene is TRBV7-2, the J gene TRBJ2-3; 13 bases align to TRBD2. CDR3 size: 16 residues. V trimming: 5 bases; J trimming: 14 bases; junction bases outside the gene matches: 16. Germline CDR1 is SGHTA and CDR2 is FQGNSA. CDR3 sequence: CASSLDGLAGARARYF. CDR3 sequence (DNA): TGTGCCAGCAGCCTGGACGGACTAGCGGGAGCGCGGGCTAGGTATTTT. The full variable domain, rest sourced from reference TRBV7-2 and TRBJ2-3, is GAGVSQSPSNKVTEKGKDVELRCDPISGHTALYWYRQSLGQGLEFLIYFQGNSAPDKSGLPSDRFSAERTGGSVSTLTIQRTQQEDSAVYLCASSLDGLAGARARYFGPGTRLTVL.

The chain has TRBV28 and TRBJ1-2; 7 bases match TRBD1. Germline V CDR1 and CDR2: MDHEN, SYDVKM. V lost 1 base, J lost 2 bases, and 4 bases stayed unmatched. The CDR3 loop spans 15 amino acids. The DNA for the CDR3 is TGTGCCAGCAGTTTATACCAGGGGGGCAACTATGGCTACACCTTC. Residues: CASSLYQGGNYGYTF.

This sequence joins TRBV18 and TRBJ2-7; 14 nucleotides line up with TRBD2. Germline CDR1 and CDR2: KGHSH and LQKENI. V lost 3 bases and J lost 5; bases outside the gene matches: 6. The CDR3 sequence is 16 residues long. In nucleotides, the CDR3 is TGTGCCAGCTCACCTGGACTAGCGGGGGGCGCGGACGAGCAGTACTTC. This sequence encodes CASSPGLAGGADEQYF.

The V gene is TRBV12-3 or TRBV12-4, the J gene TRBJ1-2; D possibly corresponds to TRBD1 (5 bases). The CDR3 contains 13 residues. Trimming cost V 3 bases and J 8 bases, with 13 bases left between them. The CDR3 DNA reads as TGTGCCAGCAGTTTTGGGCCAGGGAAAGGCTACACCTTC. Translated, it gives CASSFGPGKGYTF.

The V gene is TRBV24-1, the J gene TRBJ2-1, with 10 bases that match TRBD2. Looked up from germline, CDR1 is KGHDR and CDR2 is SFDVKD. Trimming cost V 5 bases and J 10 bases; bases outside gene matches: 7. There are 14 residues in the CDR3. CDR3 nucleotide sequence: TGTGCCACCAGTGTAAGCGGGAGGGCCACGGAGCAGTTCTTC. It yields the protein CATSVSGRATEQFF.

The chain carries TRBV28 and TRBJ2-7, with 8 bases fitting TRBD1. CDR3 length: 11 residues. The J segment lost 4 bases and the V segment lost 8 bases, leaving 1 base of the junction unmatched. CDR1 is MDHEN and CDR2 is SYDVKM in the germline V gene. The CDR3 DNA reads as TGTGCCAGCCGACAGGGGTACGAGCAGTACTTC. It yields the protein CASRQGYEQYF.

As concerns this clone: Other DNA sequences within the sample encode an identical CDR3. V is TRBV3-1 (or the pseudogene TRBV3-2) and J is TRBJ1-5; D is unresolved. V was clipped by 0 bases and J by 6 bases, with 6 bases between them. The V gene's germline CDR1 is LGHDT and CDR2 YNNKEL (reference sequence). The CDR3 loop spans 13 amino acids. Here the CDR3 DNA reads TGTGCCAGCAGCCAAGACCGTAGTCAGCCCCAGCATTTT. It is translated as CASSQDRSQPQHF.